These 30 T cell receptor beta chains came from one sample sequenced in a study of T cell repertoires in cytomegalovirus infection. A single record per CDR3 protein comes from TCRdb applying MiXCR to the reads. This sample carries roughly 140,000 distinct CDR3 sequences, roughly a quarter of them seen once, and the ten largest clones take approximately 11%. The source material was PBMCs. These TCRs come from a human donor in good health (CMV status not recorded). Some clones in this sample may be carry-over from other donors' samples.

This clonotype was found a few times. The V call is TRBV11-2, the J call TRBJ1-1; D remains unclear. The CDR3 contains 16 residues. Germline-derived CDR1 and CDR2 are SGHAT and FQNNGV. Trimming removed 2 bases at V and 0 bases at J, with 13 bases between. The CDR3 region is CASSLSTDPMNTEAFF. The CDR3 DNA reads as TGTGCCAGCAGCTTATCTACAGATCCCATGAACACTGAAGCTTTCTTT.

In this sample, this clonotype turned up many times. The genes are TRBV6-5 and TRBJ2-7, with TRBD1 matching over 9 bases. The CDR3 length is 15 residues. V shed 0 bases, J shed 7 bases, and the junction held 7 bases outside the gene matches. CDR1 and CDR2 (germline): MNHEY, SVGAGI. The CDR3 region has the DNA TGTGCCAGCAGTTACTCAGCCGGGACAGGGCCTGAGCAGTACTTC. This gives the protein CASSYSAGTGPEQYF.

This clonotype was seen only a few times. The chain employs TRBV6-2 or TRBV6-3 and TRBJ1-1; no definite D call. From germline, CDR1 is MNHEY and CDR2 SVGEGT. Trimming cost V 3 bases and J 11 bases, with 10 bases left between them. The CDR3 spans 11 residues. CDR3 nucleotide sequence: TGTGCCAGCAGTTATTACGTCTCCGCTTTCTTT. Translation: CASSYYVSAFF.

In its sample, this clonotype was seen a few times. CDR3 coding DNA: TGTGCCAGCAGCCCAAATTTGGGACAGGTCCAAGAGACCCAGTACTTC. Its protein is CASSPNLGQVQETQYF. This sequence joins TRBV7-9 and TRBJ2-5, with 8 bases identical to TRBD1. V shed 5 bases, J shed 1 base, and the junction held 9 bases outside the gene matches. Germline V gene lookup returns CDR1 SEHNR and CDR2 FQNEAQ (reference sequence). The CDR3 totals 16 residues. Together with reference TRBV7-9 and TRBJ2-5, the CDR3 gives the full variable domain: DTGVSQNPRHKITKRGQNVTFRCDPISEHNRLYWYRQTLGQGPEFLTYFQNEAQLEKSRLLSDRFSAERPKGSFSTLEIQRTEQGDSAMYLCASSPNLGQVQETQYFGPGTRLLVL.

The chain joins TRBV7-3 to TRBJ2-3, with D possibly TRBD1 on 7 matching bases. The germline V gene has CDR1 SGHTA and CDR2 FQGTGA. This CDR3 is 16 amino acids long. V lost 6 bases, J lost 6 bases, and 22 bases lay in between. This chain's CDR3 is CASRPQGGTDTDTQYF. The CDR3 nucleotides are TGTGCCAGCAGGCCTCAGGGGGGCACAGATACGGATACGCAGTATTTT. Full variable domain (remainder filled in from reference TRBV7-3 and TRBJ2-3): GAGVSQTPSNKVTEKGKYVELRCDPISGHTALYWYRQSLGQGPEFLIYFQGTGAADDSGLPNDRFFAVRPEGSVSTLKIQRTERGDSAVYLCASRPQGGTDTDTQYFGPGTRLTVL.

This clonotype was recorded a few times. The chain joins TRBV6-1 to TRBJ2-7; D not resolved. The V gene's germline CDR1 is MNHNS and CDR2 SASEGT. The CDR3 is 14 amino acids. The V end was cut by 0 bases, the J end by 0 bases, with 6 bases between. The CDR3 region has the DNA TGTGCCAGCAGTGAAGCGGAGAGCTCCTACGAGCAGTACTTC. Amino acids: CASSEAESSYEQYF.

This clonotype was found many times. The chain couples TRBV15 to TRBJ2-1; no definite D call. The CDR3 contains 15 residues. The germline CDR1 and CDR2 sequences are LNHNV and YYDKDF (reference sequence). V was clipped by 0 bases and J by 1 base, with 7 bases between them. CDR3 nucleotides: TGTGCCACCAGCAGAGATTTGGGATCCTACAATGAGCAGTTCTTC. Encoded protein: CATSRDLGSYNEQFF.

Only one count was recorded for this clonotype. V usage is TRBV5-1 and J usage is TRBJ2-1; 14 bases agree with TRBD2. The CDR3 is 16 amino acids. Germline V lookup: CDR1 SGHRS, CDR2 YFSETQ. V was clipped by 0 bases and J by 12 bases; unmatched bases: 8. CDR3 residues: CASSLGTSGRLHVQFF. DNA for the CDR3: TGCGCCAGCAGCTTGGGGACTAGCGGGAGGTTGCATGTGCAGTTCTTC. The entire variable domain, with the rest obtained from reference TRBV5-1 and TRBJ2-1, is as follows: KAGVTQTPRYLIKTRGQQVTLSCSPISGHRSVSWYQQTPGQGLQFLFEYFSETQRNKGNFPGRFSGRQFSNSRSEMNVSTLELGDSALYLCASSLGTSGRLHVQFFGPGTRLTVL.

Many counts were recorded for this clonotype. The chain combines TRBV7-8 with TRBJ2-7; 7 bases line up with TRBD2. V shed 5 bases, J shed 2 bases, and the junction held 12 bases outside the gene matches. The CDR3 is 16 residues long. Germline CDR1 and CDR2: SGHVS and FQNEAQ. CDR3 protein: CASSHAATSFTYEQYF. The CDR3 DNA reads TGTGCCAGCAGCCACGCAGCGACTAGCTTCACCTACGAGCAGTACTTC.

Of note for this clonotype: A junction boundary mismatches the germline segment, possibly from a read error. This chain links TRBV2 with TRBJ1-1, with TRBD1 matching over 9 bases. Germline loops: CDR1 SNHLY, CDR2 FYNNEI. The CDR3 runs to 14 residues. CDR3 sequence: CASRGQGMNTDAFF. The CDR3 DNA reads TGTGCCAGCAGGGGACAGGGTATGAACACTGATGCTTTCTTT.

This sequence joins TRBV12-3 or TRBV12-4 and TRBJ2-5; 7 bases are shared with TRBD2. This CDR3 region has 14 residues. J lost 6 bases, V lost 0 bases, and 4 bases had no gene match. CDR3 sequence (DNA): TGTGCCAGCAGTTTAGCGCGGGGGACGAAGACCCAGTACTTC. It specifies CASSLARGTKTQYF.

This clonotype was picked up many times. The CDR3 coding sequence is TGTGCCAGCAGCTTTGAGATGACTGGAAACACCATATATTTT. Its translation: CASSFEMTGNTIYF. The genes are TRBV7-2 and TRBJ1-3; D not resolved. With 3 bases removed from V and 2 bases from J, the gap between germline ends came to 8 bases. Germline CDR1 and CDR2: SGHTA and FQGNSA. The CDR3 sequence is 14 residues long.

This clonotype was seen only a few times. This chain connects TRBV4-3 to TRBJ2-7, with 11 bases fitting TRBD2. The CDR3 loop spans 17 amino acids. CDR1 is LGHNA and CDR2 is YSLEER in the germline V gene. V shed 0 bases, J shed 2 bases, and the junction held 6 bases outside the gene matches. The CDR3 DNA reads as TGCGCCAGCAGCCAAGATACTAGCGGGAGTTCGACCTACGAGCAGTACTTC. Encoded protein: CASSQDTSGSSTYEQYF.

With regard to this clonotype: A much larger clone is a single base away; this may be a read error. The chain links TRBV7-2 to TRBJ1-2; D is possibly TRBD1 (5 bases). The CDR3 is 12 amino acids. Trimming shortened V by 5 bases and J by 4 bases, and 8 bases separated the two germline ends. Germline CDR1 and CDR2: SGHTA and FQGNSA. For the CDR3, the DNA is TGTGCCAGCAGCCGGGGGAGCTATGGCTACACCTTC. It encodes CASSRGSYGYTF. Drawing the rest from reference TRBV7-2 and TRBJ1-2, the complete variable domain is GAGVSQSPSNKVTEKGKDVELRCDPISGHTALYWYRQSLGQGLEFLIYFQGNSAPDKSGLPSDRFSAERTGGSVSTLTIQRTQQEDSAVYLCASSRGSYGYTFGSGTRLTVV.

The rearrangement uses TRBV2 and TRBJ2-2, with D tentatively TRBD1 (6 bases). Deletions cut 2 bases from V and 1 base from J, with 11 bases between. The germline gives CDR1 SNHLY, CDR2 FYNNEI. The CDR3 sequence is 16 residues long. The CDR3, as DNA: TGTGCCAGCAGTGAACGAGGGGGATTGAACACCGGGGAGCTGTTTTTT. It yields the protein CASSERGGLNTGELFF.

CDR3 loop: CASSYDRGPHNEQFF. CDR3 DNA: TGTGCCAGCAGCTACGACAGGGGGCCACACAATGAGCAGTTCTTC. The chain uses TRBV7-6 and TRBJ2-1, with TRBD1 identical over 10 bases. CDR3 length: 15 residues. Germline loops: CDR1 SGHVS, CDR2 FNYEAQ. Trimming cost V 4 bases and J 5 bases; bases outside gene matches: 5.

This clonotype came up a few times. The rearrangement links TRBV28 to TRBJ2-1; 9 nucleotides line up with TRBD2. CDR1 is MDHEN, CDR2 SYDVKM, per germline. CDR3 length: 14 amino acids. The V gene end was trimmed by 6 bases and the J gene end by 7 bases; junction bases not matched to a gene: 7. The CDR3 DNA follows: TGTGCCAGCAGAGGCGCGGGGGGGCCGAATGAGCAGTTCTTC. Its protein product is CASRGAGGPNEQFF.

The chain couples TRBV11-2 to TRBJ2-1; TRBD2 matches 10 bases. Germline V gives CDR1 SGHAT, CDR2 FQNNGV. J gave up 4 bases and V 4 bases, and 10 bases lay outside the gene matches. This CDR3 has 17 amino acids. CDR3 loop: CASSSPFSGRTYNEQFF. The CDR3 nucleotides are TGTGCCAGCAGCTCTCCTTTTAGCGGGAGGACTTACAATGAGCAGTTCTTC.

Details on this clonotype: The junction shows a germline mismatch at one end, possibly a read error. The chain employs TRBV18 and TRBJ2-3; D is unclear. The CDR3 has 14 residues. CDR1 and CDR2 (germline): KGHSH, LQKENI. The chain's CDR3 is CVSSPREVTDTQYF. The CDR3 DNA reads TGTGTCAGCTCACCTCGAGAGGTCACAGATACGCAGTATTTT. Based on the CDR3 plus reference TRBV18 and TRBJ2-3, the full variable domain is NAGVMQNPRHLVRRRGQEARLRCSPMKGHSHVYWYRQLPEEGLKFMVYLQKENIIDESGMPKERFSAEFPKEGPSILRIQQVVRGDSAAYFCVSSPREVTDTQYFGPGTRLTVL.

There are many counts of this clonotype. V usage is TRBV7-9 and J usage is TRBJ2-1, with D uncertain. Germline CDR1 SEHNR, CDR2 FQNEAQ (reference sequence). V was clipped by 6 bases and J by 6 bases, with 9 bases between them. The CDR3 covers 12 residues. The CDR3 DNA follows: TGTGCCAGCAGTGCTGCCCGCAATGAGCAGTTCTTC. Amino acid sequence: CASSAARNEQFF.

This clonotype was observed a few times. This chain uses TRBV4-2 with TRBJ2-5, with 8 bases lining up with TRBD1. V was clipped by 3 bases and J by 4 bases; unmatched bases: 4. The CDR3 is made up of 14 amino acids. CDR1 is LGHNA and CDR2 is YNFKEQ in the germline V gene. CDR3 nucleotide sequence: TGTGCCAGCAGCCAGCAGGGGGCTGGAGAGACCCAGTACTTC. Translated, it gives CASSQQGAGETQYF.

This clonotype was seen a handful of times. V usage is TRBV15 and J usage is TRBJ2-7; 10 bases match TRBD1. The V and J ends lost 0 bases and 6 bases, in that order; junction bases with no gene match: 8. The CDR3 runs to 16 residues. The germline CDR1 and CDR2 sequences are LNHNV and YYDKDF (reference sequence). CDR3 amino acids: CATSRDLGTGVSEQYF. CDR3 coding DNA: TGTGCCACCAGCAGAGATCTGGGGACAGGGGTTTCCGAGCAGTACTTC.

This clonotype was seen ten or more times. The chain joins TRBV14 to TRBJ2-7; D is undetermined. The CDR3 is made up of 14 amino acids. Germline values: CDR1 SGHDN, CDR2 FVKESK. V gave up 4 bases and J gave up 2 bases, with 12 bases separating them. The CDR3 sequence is CASSLRQRPYEQYF. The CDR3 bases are TGTGCCAGCAGCCTCCGGCAGCGTCCCTACGAGCAGTACTTC.

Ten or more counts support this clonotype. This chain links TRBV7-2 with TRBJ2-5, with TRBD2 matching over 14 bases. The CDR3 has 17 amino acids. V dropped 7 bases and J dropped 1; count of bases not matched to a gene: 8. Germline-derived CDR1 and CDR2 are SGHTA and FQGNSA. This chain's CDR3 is CASTKLGLAGGQETQYF. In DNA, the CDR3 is TGTGCCAGCACCAAATTAGGACTAGCGGGGGGCCAAGAGACCCAGTACTTC.

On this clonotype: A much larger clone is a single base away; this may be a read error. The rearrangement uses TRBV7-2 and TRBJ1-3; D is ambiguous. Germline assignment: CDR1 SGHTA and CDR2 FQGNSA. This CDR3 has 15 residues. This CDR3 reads CASSLVGRSGNTVYF. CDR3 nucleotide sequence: TGTGCCAGCAGCTTAGTGGGGAGATCTGGAAACACCGTATATTTT.

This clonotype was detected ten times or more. The CDR3: CASSLEPGGGDTQYF. The DNA for the CDR3 is TGTGCCAGCAGCTTAGAACCCGGAGGTGGGGATACGCAGTATTTT. The J gene is TRBJ2-3, the V gene TRBV7-2, with D possibly matching TRBD2 (5 bases). Germline V gene lookup returns CDR1 SGHTA and CDR2 FQGNSA. Trimming cost V 1 base and J 6 bases, with 14 bases left between them. The length of the CDR3 is 15 residues.

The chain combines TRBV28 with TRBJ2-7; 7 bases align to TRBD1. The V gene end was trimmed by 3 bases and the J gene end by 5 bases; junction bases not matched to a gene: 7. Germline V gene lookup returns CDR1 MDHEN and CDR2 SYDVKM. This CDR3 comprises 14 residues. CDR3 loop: CASSFGRGLDEQYF. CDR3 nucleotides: TGTGCCAGCAGTTTCGGAAGGGGGCTCGACGAGCAGTACTTC.

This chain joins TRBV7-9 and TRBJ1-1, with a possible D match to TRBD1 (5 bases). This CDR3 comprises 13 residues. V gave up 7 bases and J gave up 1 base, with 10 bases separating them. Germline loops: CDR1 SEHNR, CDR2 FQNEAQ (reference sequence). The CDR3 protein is CASKPGTNTEAFF. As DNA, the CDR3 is TGTGCCAGCAAACCAGGGACGAACACTGAAGCTTTCTTT.

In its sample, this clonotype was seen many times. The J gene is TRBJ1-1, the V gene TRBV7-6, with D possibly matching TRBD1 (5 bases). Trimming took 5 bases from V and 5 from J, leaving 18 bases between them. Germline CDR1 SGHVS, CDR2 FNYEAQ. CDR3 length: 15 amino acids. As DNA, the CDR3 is TGTGCCAGCAGCCCGGGGGGGGTGAGAGGGACTGAAGCTTTCTTT. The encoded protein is CASSPGGVRGTEAFF.

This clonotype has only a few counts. CDR3 residues: CASSVDRGVEQFF. The DNA of the CDR3 is TGTGCCAGCAGCGTGGACAGGGGGGTTGAGCAGTTCTTC. The chain joins TRBV9 to TRBJ2-1, with TRBD1 matching 10 bases. CDR3 length: 13 amino acids. Germline loops: CDR1 SGDLS, CDR2 YYNGEE. V shed 2 bases and J 9 bases; nucleotides not matched to a gene: 2.